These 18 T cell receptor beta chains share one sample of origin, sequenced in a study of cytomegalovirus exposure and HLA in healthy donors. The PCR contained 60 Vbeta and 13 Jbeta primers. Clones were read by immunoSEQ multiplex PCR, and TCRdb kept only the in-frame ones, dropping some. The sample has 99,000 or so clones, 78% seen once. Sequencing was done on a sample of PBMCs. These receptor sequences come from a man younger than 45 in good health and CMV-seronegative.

CDR3 in amino acids: CASSIQREGNEQFF. CDR3 in DNA: TGTGCCAGTAGTATTCAGCGGGAGGGCAATGAGCAGTTCTTC. The V and J genes are TRBV19 and TRBJ2-1; 10 nucleotides align to TRBD2. The CDR3 contains 14 residues. Germline CDR1 is LNHDA and CDR2 is SQIVND (reference sequence). Trimming cost V 3 bases and J 6 bases; bases outside gene matches: 2.

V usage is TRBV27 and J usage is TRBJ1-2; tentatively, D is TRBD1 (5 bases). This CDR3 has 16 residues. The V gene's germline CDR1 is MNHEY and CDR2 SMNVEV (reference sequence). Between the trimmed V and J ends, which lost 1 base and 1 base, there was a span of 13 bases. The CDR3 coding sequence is TGTGCCAGCAGTTTATTCGGGTCGGGGGGTAACTATGGCTACACCTTC. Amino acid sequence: CASSLFGSGGNYGYTF.

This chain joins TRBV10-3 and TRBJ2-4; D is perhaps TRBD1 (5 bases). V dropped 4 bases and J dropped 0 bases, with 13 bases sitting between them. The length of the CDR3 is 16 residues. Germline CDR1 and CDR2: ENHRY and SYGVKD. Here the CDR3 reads CAISVGRELAKNIQYF. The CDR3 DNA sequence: TGTGCCATCAGTGTGGGCAGGGAACTAGCCAAAAACATTCAGTACTTC.

CDR3 amino acids: CASSVRVRLTYEQYF. CDR3 DNA: TGTGCCAGCAGCGTACGCGTCAGGCTTACCTACGAGCAGTACTTC. J is TRBJ2-7 and V is TRBV9; D not certain. V was shortened by 1 base and J by 2 bases, with 13 bases between the two germline ends. Germline V gene sequence: CDR1 SGDLS, CDR2 YYNGEE. The CDR3 runs 15 residues.

In DNA form, the CDR3 reads TGTGCCAGCAGTCCTGTGAGTCGGCAGGGCCATCAGCCCCAGCATTTT. Amino acid sequence: CASSPVSRQGHQPQHF. The chain couples TRBV27 to TRBJ1-5; D is perhaps TRBD1 (5 bases). This CDR3 has 16 residues. V was clipped by 5 bases and J by 5 bases, with 19 bases between them. Germline V CDR1 and CDR2: MNHEY, SMNVEV (reference sequence).

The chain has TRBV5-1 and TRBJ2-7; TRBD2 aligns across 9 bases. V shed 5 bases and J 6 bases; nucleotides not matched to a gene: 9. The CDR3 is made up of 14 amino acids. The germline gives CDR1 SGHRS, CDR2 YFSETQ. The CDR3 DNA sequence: TGCGCCAGCAGGTCCAGCGGGAGGATCCGCGAGCAGTACTTC. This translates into CASRSSGRIREQYF.

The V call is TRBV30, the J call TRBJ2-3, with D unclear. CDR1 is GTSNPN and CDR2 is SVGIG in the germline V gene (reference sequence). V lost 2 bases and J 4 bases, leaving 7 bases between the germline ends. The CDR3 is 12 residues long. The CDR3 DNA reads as TGTGCCTGGAGTAGGAGTGCAGATACGCAGTATTTT. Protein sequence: CAWSRSADTQYF.

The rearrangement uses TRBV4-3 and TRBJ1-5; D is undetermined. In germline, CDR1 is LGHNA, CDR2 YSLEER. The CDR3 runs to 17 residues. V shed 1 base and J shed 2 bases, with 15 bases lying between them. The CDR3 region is CASSQGFVGGGNQPQHF. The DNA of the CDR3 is TGCGCCAGCAGCCAAGGGTTCGTGGGTGGAGGCAATCAGCCCCAGCATTTT.

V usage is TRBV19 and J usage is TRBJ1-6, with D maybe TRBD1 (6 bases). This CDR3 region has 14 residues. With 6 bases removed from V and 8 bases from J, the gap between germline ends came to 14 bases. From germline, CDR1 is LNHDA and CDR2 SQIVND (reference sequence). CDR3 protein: CASRTQEGDSPLHF. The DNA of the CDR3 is TGTGCCAGTAGGACCCAAGAGGGGGATTCACCCCTCCACTTT.

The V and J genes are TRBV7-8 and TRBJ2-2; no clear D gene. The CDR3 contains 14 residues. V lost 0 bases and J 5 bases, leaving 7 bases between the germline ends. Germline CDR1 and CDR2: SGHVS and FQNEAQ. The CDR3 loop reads CASSLAQATGELFF. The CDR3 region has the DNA TGTGCCAGCAGCTTAGCGCAGGCGACCGGGGAGCTGTTTTTT.

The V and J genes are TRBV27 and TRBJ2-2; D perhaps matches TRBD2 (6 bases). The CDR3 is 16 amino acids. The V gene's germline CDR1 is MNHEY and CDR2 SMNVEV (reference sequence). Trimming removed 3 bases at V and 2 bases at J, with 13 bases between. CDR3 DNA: TGTGCCAGCAGTTTTTCTGGCGGGATCAACACCGGGGAGCTGTTTTTT. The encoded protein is CASSFSGGINTGELFF.

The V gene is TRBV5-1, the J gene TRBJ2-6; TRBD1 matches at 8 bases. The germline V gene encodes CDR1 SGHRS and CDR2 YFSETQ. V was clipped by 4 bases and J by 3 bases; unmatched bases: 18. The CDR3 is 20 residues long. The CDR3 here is CASSIQRDRGVLYGANVLTF. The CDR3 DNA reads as TGCGCCAGCAGCATCCAACGCGACAGGGGTGTCCTTTATGGGGCCAACGTCCTGACTTTC. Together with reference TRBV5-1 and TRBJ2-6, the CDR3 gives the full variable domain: KAGVTQTPRYLIKTRGQQVTLSCSPISGHRSVSWYQQTPGQGLQFLFEYFSETQRNKGNFPGRFSGRQFSNSRSEMNVSTLELGDSALYLCASSIQRDRGVLYGANVLTFGAGSRLTVL.

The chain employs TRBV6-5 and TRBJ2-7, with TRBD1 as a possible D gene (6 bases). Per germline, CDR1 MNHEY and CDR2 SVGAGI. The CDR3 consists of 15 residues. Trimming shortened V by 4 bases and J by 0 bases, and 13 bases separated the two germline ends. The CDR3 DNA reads TGTGCCAGCAGTTTGGACAGTTCTAGCTCCTACGAGCAGTACTTC. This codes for CASSLDSSSSYEQYF.

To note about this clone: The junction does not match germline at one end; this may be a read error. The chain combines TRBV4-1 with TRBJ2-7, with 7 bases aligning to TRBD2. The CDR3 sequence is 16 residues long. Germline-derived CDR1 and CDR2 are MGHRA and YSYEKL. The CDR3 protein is CASTPFWGGISYEQYF. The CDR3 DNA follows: TGCGCCAGCACCCCCTTTTGGGGAGGGATATCCTATGAGCAGTACTTC.

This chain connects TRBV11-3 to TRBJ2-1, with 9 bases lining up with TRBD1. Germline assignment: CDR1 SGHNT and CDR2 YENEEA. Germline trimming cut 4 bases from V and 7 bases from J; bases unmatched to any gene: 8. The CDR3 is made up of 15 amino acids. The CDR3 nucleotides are TGTGCCAGCAGCTCAGGCGGGACAGGGAGGAATGAGCAGTTCTTC. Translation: CASSSGGTGRNEQFF.

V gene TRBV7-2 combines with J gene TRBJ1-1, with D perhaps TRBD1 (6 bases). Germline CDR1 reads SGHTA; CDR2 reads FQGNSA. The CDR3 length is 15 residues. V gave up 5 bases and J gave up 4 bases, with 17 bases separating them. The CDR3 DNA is TGTGCCAGCAGCCCCGTCTTTCAAGGGGGCACTGAAGCTTTCTTT. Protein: CASSPVFQGGTEAFF. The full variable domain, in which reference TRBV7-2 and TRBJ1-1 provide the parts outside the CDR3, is GAGVSQSPSNKVTEKGKDVELRCDPISGHTALYWYRQSLGQGLEFLIYFQGNSAPDKSGLPSDRFSAERTGGSVSTLTIQRTQQEDSAVYLCASSPVFQGGTEAFFGQGTRLTVV.

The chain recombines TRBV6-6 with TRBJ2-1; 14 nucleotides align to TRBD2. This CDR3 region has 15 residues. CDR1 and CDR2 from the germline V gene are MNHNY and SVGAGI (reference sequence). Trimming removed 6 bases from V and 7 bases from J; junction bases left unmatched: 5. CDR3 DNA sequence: TGTGCCAGCAGCCGCGGACTAGCGGGAGGAAATGAGCAGTTCTTC. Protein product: CASSRGLAGGNEQFF.

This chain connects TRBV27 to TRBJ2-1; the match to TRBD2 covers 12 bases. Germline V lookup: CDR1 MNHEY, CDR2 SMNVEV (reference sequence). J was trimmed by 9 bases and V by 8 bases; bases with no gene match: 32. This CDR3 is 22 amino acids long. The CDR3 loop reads CASALYAGELARRLAGGREQFF. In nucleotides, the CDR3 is TGTGCCAGCGCTCTTTACGCAGGGGAATTGGCAAGGAGGCTAGCGGGAGGGCGTGAGCAGTTCTTC.